A single sample gave rise to the 25 T cell receptor beta chains below, sequenced in a study of CD8+ T cells in alopecia areata. In each case, RNA was isolated and then reverse transcribed into cDNA as the sequencing template. The data were produced by immunoSEQ multiplex PCR, yet TCRdb's version contains in-frame clones alone and is incomplete. The sample yields approximately 280,000 clones, 55% to 75% seen once. Treatment of the sample: oral pan-JAK inhibitor, 5-10 mg twice daily. Sequencing was performed on CD4+ T cells sorted from blood, taken at week 24, from a patient treated with tofacitinib. The source is a human donor with alopecia areata.

The chain couples TRBV6-5 to TRBJ2-2; TRBD1 agrees at 9 bases. The CDR3 runs to 15 residues. Trimming took 2 bases from V and 6 from J; bases not matched to a gene: 4. Per the germline V gene, CDR1 is MNHEY and CDR2 is SVGAGI. The CDR3 sequence: CASSYGTGIPGELFF. Here the CDR3 DNA reads TGTGCCAGCAGTTACGGGACAGGGATACCCGGGGAGCTGTTTTTT.

Ten or more counts support this clone. The V gene is TRBV2, the J gene TRBJ2-6, with unresolved D. Germline V CDR1 and CDR2: SNHLY, FYNNEI. This CDR3 region has 16 residues. The V end lost 8 bases, the J end lost 1 base, and 15 bases lay between the germline ends. Here the CDR3 DNA reads TGTGCCAGCGGCCGGGTCTTCGGGTCTGGGGCCAACGTCCTGACTTTC. Translated, it gives CASGRVFGSGANVLTF.

Concerning this clone itself: Other DNA sequences in this specimen translate into the identical CDR3. The chain links TRBV27 to TRBJ2-5; no clear D. Germline V gene data show CDR1 as MNHEY and CDR2 as SMNVEV (reference sequence). The CDR3 consists of 14 residues. The V end was cut by 0 bases, the J end by 1 base, with 6 bases between. CDR3 residues: CASSLSVLQETQYF. CDR3 coding DNA: TGTGCCAGCAGTTTATCGGTACTCCAAGAGACCCAGTACTTC.

This clone showed up just a few times. The chain employs TRBV27 and TRBJ2-5; TRBD1 might be the D (6 bases). V shed 3 bases and J shed 0 bases, with 11 bases lying between them. CDR3 length: 15 amino acids. The germline CDR1 and CDR2 sequences are MNHEY and SMNVEV (reference sequence). CDR3 region: CASSLRQGYQETQYF. The DNA for the CDR3 is TGTGCCAGCAGTTTGAGGCAGGGGTACCAAGAGACCCAGTACTTC.

The V gene is TRBV30, the J gene TRBJ1-6; D gene ambiguous. V lost 1 base, J lost 0 bases, and 7 bases lay in between. The CDR3 loop spans 15 amino acids. The germline V gene encodes CDR1 GTSNPN and CDR2 SVGIG (reference sequence). This CDR3 is CAWSAESSYNSPLHF. The DNA for the CDR3 is TGTGCCTGGAGTGCAGAGAGCTCCTATAATTCACCCCTCCACTTT.

This clone has more than one count but fewer than ten. The chain has TRBV6-1 and TRBJ2-7, with a possible D match to TRBD1 (6 bases). The CDR3 contains 14 residues. Germline V gene data show CDR1 as MNHNS and CDR2 as SASEGT. V lost 2 bases, J lost 6 bases, and 14 bases lay in between. CDR3 sequence (DNA): TGTGCCAGCAGTGAAAACAGGGTAACGTTCGAGCAGTACTTC. This translates into CASSENRVTFEQYF.

Notes on this clone: Other DNA variants within this sample encode the same CDR3. This chain connects TRBV5-1 to TRBJ2-5, with D perhaps matching TRBD1 (6 bases). Per the germline V gene, CDR1 is SGHRS and CDR2 is YFSETQ. The CDR3 covers 13 residues. Trimming took off 1 base at V and 5 bases at J, with 9 bases between the two ends. Here the CDR3 reads CASSLQGQETQYF. The CDR3 DNA reads as TGCGCCAGCAGCTTGCAGGGGCAGGAGACCCAGTACTTC. The whole variable domain, filled in from reference TRBV5-1 and TRBJ2-5, reads KAGVTQTPRYLIKTRGQQVTLSCSPISGHRSVSWYQQTPGQGLQFLFEYFSETQRNKGNFPGRFSGRQFSNSRSEMNVSTLELGDSALYLCASSLQGQETQYFGPGTRLLVL.

This chain joins TRBV15 and TRBJ1-1; D is unclear. The CDR3 loop spans 12 amino acids. In germline, CDR1 is LNHNV, CDR2 YYDKDF (reference sequence). The ends were cut back, 0 bases at V and 8 bases at J, with 7 bases in the middle. CDR3 region: CATSRDGLEAFF. CDR3 nucleotides: TGTGCCACCAGCAGAGACGGCTTGGAAGCTTTCTTT.

The rearrangement links TRBV2 to TRBJ2-1; 10 bases are a match to TRBD1. The CDR3 runs to 18 residues. Germline V gives CDR1 SNHLY, CDR2 FYNNEI. V lost 6 bases to trimming and J lost 10 bases; unmatched junction nucleotides: 21. The CDR3 nucleotides read TGTGCCAGCAGACATCCCGGGACAGGGGTTCACGGTGAGCACGAGCAGTTCTTC. This translates into CASRHPGTGVHGEHEQFF.

This clone was recorded a few times. V gene TRBV11-2 combines with J gene TRBJ2-2; D might be TRBD2 (6 bases). V was clipped by 1 base and J by 8 bases, with 14 bases between them. This CDR3 comprises 15 residues. Germline assignment: CDR1 SGHAT and CDR2 FQNNGV. CDR3: CASSLVGGIRGELFF. CDR3 DNA sequence: TGTGCCAGCAGCTTAGTTGGCGGGATCAGGGGGGAGCTGTTTTTT.

The chain is built from TRBV25-1 and TRBJ2-7, with 8 bases that match TRBD1. The trim removed 4 bases at V and 5 bases at J, leaving 7 bases unmatched. The CDR3 extends over 14 amino acids. Germline-derived CDR1 and CDR2 are MGHDK and SYGVNS. The chain's CDR3 is CASSVAGGINEQYF. In DNA, the CDR3 is TGTGCCAGCAGTGTGGCAGGGGGCATAAACGAGCAGTACTTC.

This clone turned up a few times. This chain connects TRBV5-1 to TRBJ2-5, with 7 bases lining up with TRBD1. The CDR3 is made up of 15 amino acids. V lost 6 bases, J lost 3 bases, and 11 bases stayed unmatched. Germline values: CDR1 SGHRS, CDR2 YFSETQ. CDR3 sequence reads: CASNPTGLREETQYF. The CDR3 DNA follows: TGCGCCAGCAATCCGACAGGGTTAAGGGAAGAGACCCAGTACTTC. Using reference TRBV5-1 and TRBJ2-5 for the parts outside the CDR3, the full variable domain is KAGVTQTPRYLIKTRGQQVTLSCSPISGHRSVSWYQQTPGQGLQFLFEYFSETQRNKGNFPGRFSGRQFSNSRSEMNVSTLELGDSALYLCASNPTGLREETQYFGPGTRLLVL.

There are a few counts of this clone. The chain combines TRBV29-1 with TRBJ2-3; D ambiguous. Between the trimmed V and J ends, which lost 5 bases and 2 bases, there was a span of 8 bases. The length of the CDR3 is 12 residues. Germline V gives CDR1 SQVTM, CDR2 ANQGSEA. CDR3 sequence: CSVRIDTDTQYF. In DNA form, the CDR3 reads TGCAGCGTTCGAATAGACACAGATACGCAGTATTTT.

The chain uses TRBV4-2 and TRBJ2-7; D call uncertain. The germline CDR1 and CDR2 sequences are LGHNA and YNFKEQ. V gave up 0 bases and J gave up 5 bases, with 11 bases separating them. The CDR3 has 14 amino acids. CDR3 sequence: CASSQDVGTDEQYF. DNA of the CDR3: TGTGCCAGCAGCCAAGACGTGGGTACAGACGAGCAGTACTTC.

The chain links TRBV7-8 to TRBJ1-4; a weak D match, TRBD1 (5 bases). This CDR3 is 14 amino acids long. In germline, CDR1 is SGHVS, CDR2 FQNEAQ. Trimming shortened V by 5 bases and J by 8 bases, and 15 bases separated the two germline ends. CDR3 bases: TGTGCCAGCAGCCTCCAGGGATTGGGGGAAAAACTGTTTTTT. This translates into CASSLQGLGEKLFF.

The chain has TRBV7-6 and TRBJ2-5, with D possibly matching TRBD1 (6 bases). The V end lost 2 bases, the J end lost 3 bases, and 13 bases lay between the germline ends. There are 15 residues in the CDR3. Germline CDR1 reads SGHVS; CDR2 reads FNYEAQ. The CDR3 nucleotides are TGTGCCAGCAGCTTAATACAGGGTCGTGAAGAGACCCAGTACTTC. Its protein is CASSLIQGREETQYF.

The chain links TRBV2 to TRBJ1-5; 8 bases align to TRBD1. Germline values: CDR1 SNHLY, CDR2 FYNNEI. V lost 3 bases, J lost 9 bases, and 10 bases stayed unmatched. The CDR3 spans 15 residues. CDR3 DNA sequence: TGTGCCAGCAGTGACGGCAGGGGGCCATCAGGGCCCCAGCATTTT. Translating gives CASSDGRGPSGPQHF.

This clone was detected a few times. V gene TRBV10-3 combines with J gene TRBJ2-5, with TRBD2 identical over 8 bases. The trim removed 0 bases at V and 4 bases at J, leaving 4 bases unmatched. This CDR3 contains 15 residues. CDR1 and CDR2 (germline): ENHRY, SYGVKD. CDR3 coding DNA: TGTGCCATCAGTGAGTCGACTCGGGGGGGAGAGACCCAGTACTTC. This sequence encodes CAISESTRGGETQYF.

This clone has just a few counts. The CDR3 coding sequence is TGTGCCATCAGTGCAGGACAGGGGGCCGCTGAAGCTTTCTTT. Residues: CAISAGQGAAEAFF. The chain combines TRBV10-3 with TRBJ1-1; 11 nucleotides match TRBD1. Per the germline V gene, CDR1 is ENHRY and CDR2 is SYGVKD. J gave up 6 bases and V 4 bases, and 4 bases lay outside the gene matches. The CDR3 extends over 14 amino acids.

This clone was detected ten times or more. This chain joins TRBV5-1 and TRBJ2-3; 8 nucleotides match TRBD1. Germline V lookup: CDR1 SGHRS, CDR2 YFSETQ. Unmatched junction bases numbered 8, after V lost 0 bases and J lost 8 bases. This CDR3 contains 15 residues. This CDR3 is CASSLDFGQGATQYF. CDR3 nucleotide sequence: TGCGCCAGCAGCTTGGACTTTGGACAGGGAGCTACGCAGTATTTT. Supplemented by reference TRBV5-1 and TRBJ2-3, the full variable domain reads KAGVTQTPRYLIKTRGQQVTLSCSPISGHRSVSWYQQTPGQGLQFLFEYFSETQRNKGNFPGRFSGRQFSNSRSEMNVSTLELGDSALYLCASSLDFGQGATQYFGPGTRLTVL.

This clone was found a few times. The chain has TRBV7-8 and TRBJ2-7; weak D call: TRBD1 (6 bases). CDR1 and CDR2 from the germline V gene are SGHVS and FQNEAQ. V shed 7 bases and J shed 3 bases, with 19 bases lying between them. CDR3 size: 15 residues. CDR3 bases: TGTGCCAGCACTCCCTTAAGGACAGCGAACTACGAGCAGTACTTC. Residues: CASTPLRTANYEQYF. The full variable domain, completed using reference TRBV7-8 and TRBJ2-7, is GAGVSQSPRYKVAKRGQDVALRCDPISGHVSLFWYQQALGQGPEFLTYFQNEAQLDKSGLPSDRFFAERPEGSVSTLKIQRTQQEDSAVYLCASTPLRTANYEQYFGPGTRLTVT.

The chain employs TRBV28 and TRBJ2-7; possibly TRBD2 for D (5 bases). Looked up from germline, CDR1 is MDHEN and CDR2 is SYDVKM. CDR3 length: 12 amino acids. With 6 bases removed from V and 3 bases from J, the gap between germline ends came to 9 bases. CDR3 sequence: CASSRGIYEQYF. CDR3 DNA sequence: TGTGCCAGCAGCCGGGGAATCTACGAGCAGTACTTC.

This clone was counted only a few times. The chain recombines TRBV6-5 with TRBJ2-5; 12 bases align to TRBD2. CDR1 is MNHEY, CDR2 SVGAGI, per germline. Unmatched junction bases numbered 6, after V lost 6 bases and J lost 10 bases. The CDR3 extends over 13 amino acids. CDR3 loop: CASRSGTSGFQYF. The CDR3 nucleotides are TGTGCCAGCAGATCCGGGACTAGCGGGTTCCAGTACTTC.

The table lists this clone with a few counts. The chain has TRBV14 and TRBJ2-7; TRBD1 might be the D (5 bases). The CDR3 sequence is 13 residues long. CDR1 and CDR2 from the germline V gene are SGHDN and FVKESK. Trimming cost V 0 bases and J 4 bases, with 7 bases left between them. CDR3 DNA sequence: TGTGCCAGCAGCCAAGATAAGGGGTACGAGCAGTACTTC. Translated, it gives CASSQDKGYEQYF. The entire variable domain, with the rest obtained from reference TRBV14 and TRBJ2-7, is as follows: EAGVTQFPSHSVIEKGQTVTLRCDPISGHDNLYWYRRVMGKEIKFLLHFVKESKQDESGMPNNRFLAERTGGTYSTLKVQPAELEDSGVYFCASSQDKGYEQYFGPGTRLTVT.

The chain carries TRBV1 and TRBJ2-1; the table gives TRBD2 as D, unverified against the DNA. TRBV1 counts as a pseudogene. This CDR3 is built from 14 residues. CDR3 DNA: TGCACCAGCAGCCAAGATCGGTTTCGAGGTGAGCAGTTCTTC. As protein: CTSSQDRFRGEQFF.